This T cell receptor beta chain is drawn from a study of T-cell reconstitution after alpha-beta-depleted transplantation in children. Preparation of the TCRbeta library used unique molecular identifiers. TCRdb passed the PCR reads through MiXCR, listing each CDR3 protein once. The sample lists 300,000 to 400,000 distinct CDR3 sequences, roughly 17% occurring once. The V segment lost 4 bases and the J segment 1 base; nucleotides outside the gene matches: 7. CDR3 size: 17 residues. The chain combines TRBV12-3 or TRBV12-4 with TRBJ2-7; 13 nucleotides line up with TRBD2. Sequencing used PBMCs, mostly from graft donor cells, obtained 360 days after TCRalphabeta/CD19-depleted stem cell transplant. This receptor was obtained from a male patient aged 2-10 years who had a stem cell transplant for acute lymphoblastic leukemia, so the T cells may come from the graft donor. CDR3 sequence: CASSYRLAGGRSYEQYF. CDR3 DNA sequence: TGTGCCAGCAGTTATAGACTAGCGGGAGGCCGGTCCTACGAGCAGTACTTC.